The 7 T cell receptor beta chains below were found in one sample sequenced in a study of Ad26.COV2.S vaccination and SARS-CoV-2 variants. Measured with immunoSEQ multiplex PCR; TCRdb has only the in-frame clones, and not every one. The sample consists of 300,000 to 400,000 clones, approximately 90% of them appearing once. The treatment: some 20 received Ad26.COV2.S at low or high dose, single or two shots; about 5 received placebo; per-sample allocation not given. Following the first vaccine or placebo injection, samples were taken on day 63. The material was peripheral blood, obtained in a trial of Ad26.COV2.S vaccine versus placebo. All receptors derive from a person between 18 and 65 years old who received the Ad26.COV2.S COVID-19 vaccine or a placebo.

This chain's CDR3 is CASSPRLVADYNEQFF. CDR3 DNA: TGTGCCAGCAGCCCGCGACTGGTAGCTGACTACAATGAGCAGTTCTTC. The chain carries TRBV9 and TRBJ2-1; D ambiguous. There are 16 residues in the CDR3. CDR1 SGDLS and CDR2 YYNGEE come from the germline V gene. Trimming removed 4 bases from V and 3 bases from J, with 17 bases in between.

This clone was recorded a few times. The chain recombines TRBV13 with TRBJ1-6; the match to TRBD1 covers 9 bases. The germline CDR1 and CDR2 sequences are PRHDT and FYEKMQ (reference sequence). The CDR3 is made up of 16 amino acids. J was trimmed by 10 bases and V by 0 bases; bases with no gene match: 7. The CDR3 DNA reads TGTGCCAGCAGCTTAGGGACAGGGGGTTGGGGATCACCCCTCCACTTT. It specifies CASSLGTGGWGSPLHF.

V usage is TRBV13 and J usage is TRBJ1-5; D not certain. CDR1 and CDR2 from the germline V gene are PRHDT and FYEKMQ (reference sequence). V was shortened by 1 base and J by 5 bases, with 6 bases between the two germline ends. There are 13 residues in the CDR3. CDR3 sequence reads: CASSLAGDQPQHF. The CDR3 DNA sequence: TGTGCCAGCAGCTTAGCGGGCGATCAGCCCCAGCATTTT.

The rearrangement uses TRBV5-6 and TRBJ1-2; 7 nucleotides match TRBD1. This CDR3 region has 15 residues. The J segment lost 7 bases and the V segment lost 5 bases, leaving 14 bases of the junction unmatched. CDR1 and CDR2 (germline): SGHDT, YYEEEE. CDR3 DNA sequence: TGTGCCAGCAGATCCTTTACGACAGGGTCGTTTGGCTACACCTTC. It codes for CASRSFTTGSFGYTF. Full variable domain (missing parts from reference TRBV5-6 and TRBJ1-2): DAGVTQSPTHLIKTRGQQVTLRCSPKSGHDTVSWYQQALGQGPQFIFQYYEEEERQRGNFPDRFSGHQFPNYSSELNVNALLLGDSALYLCASRSFTTGSFGYTFGSGTRLTVV.

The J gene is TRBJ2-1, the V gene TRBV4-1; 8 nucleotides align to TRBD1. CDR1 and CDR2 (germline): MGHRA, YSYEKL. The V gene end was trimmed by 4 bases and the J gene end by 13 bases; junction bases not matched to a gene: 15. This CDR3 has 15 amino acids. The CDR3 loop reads CASSPLGQVGDLQFF. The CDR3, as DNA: TGCGCCAGCAGCCCATTGGGACAGGTGGGAGATCTCCAGTTCTTC.

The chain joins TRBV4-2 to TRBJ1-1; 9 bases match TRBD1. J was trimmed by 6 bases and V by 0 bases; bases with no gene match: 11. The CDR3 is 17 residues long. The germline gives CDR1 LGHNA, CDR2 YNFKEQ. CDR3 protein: CASSQEGDRGVNPEAFF. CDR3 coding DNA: TGTGCCAGCAGCCAAGAAGGTGACAGGGGGGTGAATCCTGAAGCTTTCTTT.

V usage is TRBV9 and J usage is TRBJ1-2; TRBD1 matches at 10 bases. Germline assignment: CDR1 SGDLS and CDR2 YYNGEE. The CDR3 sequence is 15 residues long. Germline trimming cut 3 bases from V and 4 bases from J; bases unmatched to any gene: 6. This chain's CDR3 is CASSASTGGTYGYTF. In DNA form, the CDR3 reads TGTGCCAGCAGCGCCTCGACAGGGGGCACCTATGGCTACACCTTC.